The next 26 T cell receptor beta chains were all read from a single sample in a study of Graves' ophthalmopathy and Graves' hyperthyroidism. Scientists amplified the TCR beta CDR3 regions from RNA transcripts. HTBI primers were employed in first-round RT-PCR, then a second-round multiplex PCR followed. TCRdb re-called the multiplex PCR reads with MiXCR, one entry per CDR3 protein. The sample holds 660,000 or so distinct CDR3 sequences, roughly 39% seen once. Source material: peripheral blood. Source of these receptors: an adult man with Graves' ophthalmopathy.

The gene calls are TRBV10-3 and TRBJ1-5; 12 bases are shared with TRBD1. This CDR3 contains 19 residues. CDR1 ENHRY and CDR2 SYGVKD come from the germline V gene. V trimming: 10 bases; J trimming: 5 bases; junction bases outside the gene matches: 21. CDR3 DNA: TGTGCCACCAAAGGATCGGCAGAGAATAGGGACAGGGGGCATCAGCCCCAGCATTTT. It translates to CATKGSAENRDRGHQPQHF.

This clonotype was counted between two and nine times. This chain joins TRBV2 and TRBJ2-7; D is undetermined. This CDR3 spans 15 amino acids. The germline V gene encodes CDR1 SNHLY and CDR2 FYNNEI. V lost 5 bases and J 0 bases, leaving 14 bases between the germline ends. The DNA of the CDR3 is TGTGCCAGCAGTTTTTCGGTAGGAAGCTCCTACGAGCAGTACTTC. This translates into CASSFSVGSSYEQYF.

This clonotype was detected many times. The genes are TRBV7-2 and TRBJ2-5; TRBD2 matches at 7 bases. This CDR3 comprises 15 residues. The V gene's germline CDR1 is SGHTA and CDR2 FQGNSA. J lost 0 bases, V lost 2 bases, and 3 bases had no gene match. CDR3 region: CASSLYSGYQETQYF. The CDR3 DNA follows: TGTGCCAGCAGCTTATATAGCGGGTACCAAGAGACCCAGTACTTC. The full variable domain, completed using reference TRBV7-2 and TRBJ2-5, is GAGVSQSPSNKVTEKGKDVELRCDPISGHTALYWYRQSLGQGLEFLIYFQGNSAPDKSGLPSDRFSAERTGGSVSTLTIQRTQQEDSAVYLCASSLYSGYQETQYFGPGTRLLVL.

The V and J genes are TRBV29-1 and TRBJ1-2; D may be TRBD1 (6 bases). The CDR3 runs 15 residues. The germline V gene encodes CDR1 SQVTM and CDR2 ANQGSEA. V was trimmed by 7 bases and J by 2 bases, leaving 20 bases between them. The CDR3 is CSAQIGTQINYGYTF. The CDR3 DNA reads TGCAGCGCTCAAATCGGGACACAGATCAACTATGGCTACACCTTC.

The CDR3 reads CASRMEGAGYGYTF. The CDR3 DNA sequence: TGTGCCAGCCGGATGGAGGGGGCGGGCTATGGCTACACCTTC. V is TRBV7-2 and J is TRBJ1-2; 7 bases line up with TRBD1. CDR1 and CDR2 from the germline V gene are SGHTA and FQGNSA. The CDR3 covers 14 residues. Unmatched junction bases numbered 10, after V lost 8 bases and J lost 4 bases.

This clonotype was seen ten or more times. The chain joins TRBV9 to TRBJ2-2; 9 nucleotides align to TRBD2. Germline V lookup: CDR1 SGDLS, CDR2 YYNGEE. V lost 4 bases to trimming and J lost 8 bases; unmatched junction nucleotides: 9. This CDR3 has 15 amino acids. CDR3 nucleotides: TGTGCCAGCAGCCAAGCGGGGGGCACGGCTGGGGAGCTGTTTTTT. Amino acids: CASSQAGGTAGELFF. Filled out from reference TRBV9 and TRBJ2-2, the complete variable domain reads DSGVTQTPKHLITATGQRVTLRCSPRSGDLSVYWYQQSLDQGLQFLIQYYNGEERAKGNILERFSAQQFPDLHSELNLSSLELGDSALYFCASSQAGGTAGELFFGEGSRLTVL.

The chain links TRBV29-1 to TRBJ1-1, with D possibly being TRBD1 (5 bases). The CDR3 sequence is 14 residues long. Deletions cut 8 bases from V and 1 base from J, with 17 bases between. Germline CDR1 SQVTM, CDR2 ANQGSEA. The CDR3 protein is CSSYLGRGNTEAFF. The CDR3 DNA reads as TGCAGCAGTTACCTGGGACGGGGGAACACTGAAGCTTTCTTT.

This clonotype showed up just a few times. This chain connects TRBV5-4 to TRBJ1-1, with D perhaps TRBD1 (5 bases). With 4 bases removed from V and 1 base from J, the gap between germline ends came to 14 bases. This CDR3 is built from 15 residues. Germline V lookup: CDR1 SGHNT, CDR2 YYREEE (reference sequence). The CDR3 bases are TGTGCCAGCAGCCCCCGGTTGGGGCGGAACACTGAAGCTTTCTTT. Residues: CASSPRLGRNTEAFF.

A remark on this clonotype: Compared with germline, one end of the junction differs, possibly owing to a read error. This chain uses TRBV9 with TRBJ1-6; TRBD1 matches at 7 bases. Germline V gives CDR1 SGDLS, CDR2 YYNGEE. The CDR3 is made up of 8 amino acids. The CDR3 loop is CASSQGGF. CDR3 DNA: TGTGCCAGCAGCCAGGGGGGATTT.

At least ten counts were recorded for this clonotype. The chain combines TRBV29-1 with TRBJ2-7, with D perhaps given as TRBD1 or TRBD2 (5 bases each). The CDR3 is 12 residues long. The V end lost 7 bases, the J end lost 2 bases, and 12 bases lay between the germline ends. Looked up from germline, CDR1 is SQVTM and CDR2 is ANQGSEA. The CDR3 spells CSDGTHTYEQYF. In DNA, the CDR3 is TGCAGCGACGGGACGCATACCTACGAGCAGTACTTC.

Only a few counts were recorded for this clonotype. This CDR3 reads CASSIPGAGLYEQYF. In nucleotides, the CDR3 is TGTGCCAGTAGTATACCCGGAGCGGGACTATACGAGCAGTACTTC. V and J are TRBV19 and TRBJ2-7; 7 bases map to TRBD2. This CDR3 is 15 amino acids long. The junction had 8 bases not matched to a gene; V was cut back by 2 bases and J by 4 bases. CDR1 is LNHDA and CDR2 is SQIVND in the germline V gene (reference sequence).

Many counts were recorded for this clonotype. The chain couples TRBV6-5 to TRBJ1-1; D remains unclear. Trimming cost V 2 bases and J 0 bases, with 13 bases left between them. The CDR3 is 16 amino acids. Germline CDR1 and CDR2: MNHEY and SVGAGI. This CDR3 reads CASSYITLGMNTEAFF. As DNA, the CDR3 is TGTGCCAGCAGTTACATCACACTGGGGATGAACACTGAAGCTTTCTTT.

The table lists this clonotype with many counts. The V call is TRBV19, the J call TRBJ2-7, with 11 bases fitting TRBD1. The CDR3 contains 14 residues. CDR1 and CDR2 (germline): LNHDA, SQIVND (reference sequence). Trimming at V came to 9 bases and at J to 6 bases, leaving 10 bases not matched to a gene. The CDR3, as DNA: TGTGCCAGCCGGGACAGGGGGTCCCTCGGCGAGCAGTACTTC. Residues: CASRDRGSLGEQYF.

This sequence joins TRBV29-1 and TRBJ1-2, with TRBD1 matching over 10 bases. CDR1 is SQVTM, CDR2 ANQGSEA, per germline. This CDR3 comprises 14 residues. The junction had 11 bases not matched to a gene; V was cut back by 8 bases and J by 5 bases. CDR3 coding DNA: TGCAGCTTGGGGGTGACAGGGGGCGCGTATGGCTACACCTTC. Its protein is CSLGVTGGAYGYTF.

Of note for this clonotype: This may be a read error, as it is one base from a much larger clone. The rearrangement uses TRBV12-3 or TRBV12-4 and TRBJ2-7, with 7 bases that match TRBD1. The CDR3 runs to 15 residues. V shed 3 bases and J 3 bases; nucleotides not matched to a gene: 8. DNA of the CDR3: TGTGCCAGCAGTTTGGGACAGTCCAGAAACTACGAGCAGTACTTC. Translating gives CASSLGQSRNYEQYF.

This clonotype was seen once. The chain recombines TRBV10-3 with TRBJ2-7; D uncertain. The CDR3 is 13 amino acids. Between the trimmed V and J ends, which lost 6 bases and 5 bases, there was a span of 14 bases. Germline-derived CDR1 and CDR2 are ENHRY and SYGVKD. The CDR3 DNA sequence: TGTGCCATCAGCCGTGGCCTAGACCACGAGCAGTACTTC. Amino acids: CAISRGLDHEQYF.

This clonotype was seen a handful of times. CDR3 in amino acids: CASSQESLNGYTF. The CDR3 nucleotides are TGTGCCAGCAGCCAAGAATCATTAAATGGCTACACCTTC. The J gene is TRBJ1-2, the V gene TRBV3-1; D call uncertain. Deletions cut 0 bases from V and 6 bases from J, with 8 bases between. Per germline, CDR1 LGHDT and CDR2 YNNKEL (reference sequence). The CDR3 length is 13 residues.

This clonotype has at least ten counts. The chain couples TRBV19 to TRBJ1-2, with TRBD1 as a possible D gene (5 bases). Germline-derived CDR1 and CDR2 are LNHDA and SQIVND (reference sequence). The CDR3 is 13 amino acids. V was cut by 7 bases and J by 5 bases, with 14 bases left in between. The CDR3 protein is CASTLGRIYGYTF. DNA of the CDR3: TGTGCCAGTACCCTGGGACGGATTTATGGCTACACCTTC.

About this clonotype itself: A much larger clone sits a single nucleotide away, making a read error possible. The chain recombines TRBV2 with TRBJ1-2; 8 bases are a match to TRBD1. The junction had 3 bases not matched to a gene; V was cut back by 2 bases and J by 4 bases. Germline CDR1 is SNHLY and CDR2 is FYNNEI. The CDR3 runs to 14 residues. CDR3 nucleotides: TGTGCCAGCAGTGAAATAGGGACAGGCTATGGCTACACCTTC. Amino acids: CASSEIGTGYGYTF.

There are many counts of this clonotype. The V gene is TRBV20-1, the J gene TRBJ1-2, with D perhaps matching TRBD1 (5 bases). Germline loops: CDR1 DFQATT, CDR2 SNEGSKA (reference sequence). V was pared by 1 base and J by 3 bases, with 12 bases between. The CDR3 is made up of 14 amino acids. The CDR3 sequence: CSARGRGLDYGYTF. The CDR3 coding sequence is TGCAGTGCTAGAGGCCGGGGACTGGACTATGGCTACACCTTC.

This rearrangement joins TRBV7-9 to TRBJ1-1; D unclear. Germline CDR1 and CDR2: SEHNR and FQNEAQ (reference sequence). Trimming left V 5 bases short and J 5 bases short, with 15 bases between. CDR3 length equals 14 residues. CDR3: CASSQGSGVTEAFF. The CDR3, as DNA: TGTGCCAGCAGCCAAGGCTCCGGGGTGACTGAAGCTTTCTTT.

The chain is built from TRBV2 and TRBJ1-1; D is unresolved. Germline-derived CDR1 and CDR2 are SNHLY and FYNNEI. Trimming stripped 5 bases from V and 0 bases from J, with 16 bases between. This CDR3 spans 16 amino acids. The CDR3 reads CASSLSIGQVNTEAFF. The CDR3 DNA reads TGTGCCAGCAGTTTATCAATTGGTCAGGTGAACACTGAAGCTTTCTTT.

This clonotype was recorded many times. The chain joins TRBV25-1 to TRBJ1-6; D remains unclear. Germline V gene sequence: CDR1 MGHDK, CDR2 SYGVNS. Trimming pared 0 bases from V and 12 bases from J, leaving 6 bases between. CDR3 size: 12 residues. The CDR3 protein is CASSEYWGPLHF. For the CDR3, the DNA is TGTGCCAGCAGTGAATATTGGGGACCCCTCCACTTT.

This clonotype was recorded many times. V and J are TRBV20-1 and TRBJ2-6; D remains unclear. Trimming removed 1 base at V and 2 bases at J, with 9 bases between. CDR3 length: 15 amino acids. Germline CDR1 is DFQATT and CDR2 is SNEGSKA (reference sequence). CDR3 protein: CSARAMAAGANVLTF. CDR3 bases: TGCAGTGCTAGAGCGATGGCAGCTGGGGCCAACGTCCTGACTTTC.

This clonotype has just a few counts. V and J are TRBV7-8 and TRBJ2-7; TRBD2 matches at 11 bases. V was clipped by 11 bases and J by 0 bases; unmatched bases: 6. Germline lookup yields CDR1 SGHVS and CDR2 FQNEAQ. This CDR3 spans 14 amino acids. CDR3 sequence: CAWGTSGVSYEQYF. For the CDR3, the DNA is TGTGCCTGGGGGACTAGCGGCGTCTCCTACGAGCAGTACTTC. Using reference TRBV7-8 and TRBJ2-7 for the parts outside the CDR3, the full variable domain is GAGVSQSPRYKVAKRGQDVALRCDPISGHVSLFWYQQALGQGPEFLTYFQNEAQLDKSGLPSDRFFAERPEGSVSTLKIQRTQQEDSAVYLCAWGTSGVSYEQYFGPGTRLTVT.

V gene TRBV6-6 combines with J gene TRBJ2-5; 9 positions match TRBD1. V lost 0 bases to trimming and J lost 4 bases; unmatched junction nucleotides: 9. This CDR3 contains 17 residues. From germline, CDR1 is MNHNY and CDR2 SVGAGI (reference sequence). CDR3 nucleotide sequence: TGTGCCAGCAGTTACTCACGGGACAGGGAATGGCGAGAGACCCAGTACTTC. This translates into CASSYSRDREWRETQYF.